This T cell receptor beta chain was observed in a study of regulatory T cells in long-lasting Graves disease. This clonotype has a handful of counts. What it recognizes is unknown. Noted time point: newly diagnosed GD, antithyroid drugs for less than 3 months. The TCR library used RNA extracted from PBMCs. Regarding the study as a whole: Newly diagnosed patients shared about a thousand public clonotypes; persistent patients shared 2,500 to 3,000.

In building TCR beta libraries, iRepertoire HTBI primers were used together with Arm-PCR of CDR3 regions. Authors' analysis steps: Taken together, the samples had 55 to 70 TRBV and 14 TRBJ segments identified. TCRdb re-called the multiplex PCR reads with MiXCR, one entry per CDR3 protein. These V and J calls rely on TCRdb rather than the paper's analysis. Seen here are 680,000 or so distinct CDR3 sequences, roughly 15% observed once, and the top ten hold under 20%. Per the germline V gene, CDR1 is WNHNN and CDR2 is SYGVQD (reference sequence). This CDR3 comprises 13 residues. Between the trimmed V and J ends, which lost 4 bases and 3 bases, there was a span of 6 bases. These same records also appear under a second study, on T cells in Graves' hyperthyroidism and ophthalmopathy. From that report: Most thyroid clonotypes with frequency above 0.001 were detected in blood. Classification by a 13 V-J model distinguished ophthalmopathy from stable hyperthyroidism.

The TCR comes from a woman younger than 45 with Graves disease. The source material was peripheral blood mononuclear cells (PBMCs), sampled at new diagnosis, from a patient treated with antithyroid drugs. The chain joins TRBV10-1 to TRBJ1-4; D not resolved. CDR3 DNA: TGCGCCAGCAGTGCGTCGCCTAATGAAAAACTGTTTTTT. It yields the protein CASSASPNEKLFF.